This T cell receptor (beta chain) is from a study of T cell responses to AZD1222 COVID-19 vaccine. Whole-study context: Recipients boosted at about 4 weeks or about 12 weeks are pooled. Study-wide points: Spike-wide coverage was observed for vaccine-associated CD4 TCRs, with dominant responses at 160-218 and 743-854. Epitopes outside B.1.351 and B.1.1.7 mutated regions reportedly drew nearly half of spike TCRs.

Notes on this clone: Antigen unknown.

Trimming removed 4 bases at V and 0 bases at J, with 19 bases between. The CDR3 has 18 residues. Germline-derived CDR1 and CDR2 are SGHVS and FNYEAQ. Profiled with immunoSEQ multiplex PCR; TCRdb holds only in-frame clones, not every one. The sample consists of over 120,000 clones, roughly 92% of them appearing once. The chain is built from TRBV7-6 and TRBJ2-1, with no clear D. This clonotype was sampled from an adult in good health. Sequences were derived from peripheral blood, sampled on day 0 of AZD1222 vaccination. CDR3 DNA sequence: TGTGCCAGCAGCTCAATCAAACGGGCCAGGAGCTCCTACAATGAGCAGTTCTTC. This encodes CASSSIKRARSSYNEQFF.